A single sample gave rise to the 18 T cell receptor beta chains below, sequenced in a study of technical replicates of blood from several donors. TCRdb's copy holds only in-frame clones and misses some; the assay was immunoSEQ multiplex PCR. The data contain tens of thousands of clones, more than 85% of them singletons. What was sequenced was T cells isolated from PBMCs. Receptors were obtained from a human donor in good health. Some clones in this sample may be carry-over from other donors' samples.

The chain uses TRBV7-9 and TRBJ2-7, with 9 positions matching TRBD2. This CDR3 contains 14 residues. Germline CDR1 is SEHNR and CDR2 is FQNEAQ (reference sequence). J lost 5 bases, V lost 5 bases, and 7 bases had no gene match. The CDR3 coding sequence is TGTGCCAGCAGCCTTAGTAGCGGGAGCCACGAGCAGTACTTC. As protein: CASSLSSGSHEQYF.

V is TRBV7-3 and J is TRBJ2-2; a weak D match, TRBD2 (6 bases). Trimming cost V 3 bases and J 6 bases, with 8 bases left between them. The CDR3 is made up of 13 amino acids. Germline CDR1 and CDR2: SGHTA and FQGTGA. This CDR3 is CASSLGGSGELFF. The CDR3 bases are TGTGCCAGCAGCTTGGGGGGATCCGGGGAGCTGTTTTTT.

The chain recombines TRBV4-3 with TRBJ2-3, with D tentatively TRBD1 (6 bases). The CDR3 is 17 residues long. V lost 0 bases and J lost 4, with 17 bases in between. Per the germline V gene, CDR1 is LGHNA and CDR2 is YSLEER. The CDR3 DNA sequence: TGCGCCAGCAGCCAAGAGTGGGGCAGGGGACACGCAGATACGCAGTATTTT. Its translation is CASSQEWGRGHADTQYF.

In its sample, this clone was seen a few times. J is TRBJ1-3 and V is TRBV9, with a possible D match to TRBD1 (6 bases). Germline CDR1 is SGDLS and CDR2 is YYNGEE. The CDR3 consists of 14 residues. Trimming removed 4 bases from V and 3 bases from J, with 11 bases in between. The CDR3 sequence: CASSLQGSGNTIYF. The CDR3, as DNA: TGTGCCAGCAGCCTACAGGGAAGTGGAAACACCATATATTTT.

V usage is TRBV10-1 and J usage is TRBJ2-3; D might be TRBD1 (6 bases). The CDR3 runs 14 residues. V was cut by 5 bases and J by 0 bases, with 9 bases left in between. The germline CDR1 and CDR2 sequences are WNHNN and SYGVQD (reference sequence). CDR3 sequence reads: CASSMGASTDTQYF. The CDR3 DNA reads as TGCGCCAGCAGTATGGGGGCTAGCACAGATACGCAGTATTTT.

V is TRBV29-1 and J is TRBJ2-5; TRBD2 matches 8 bases. The J segment lost 7 bases and the V segment lost 7 bases, leaving 14 bases of the junction unmatched. This CDR3 region has 14 residues. Germline CDR1 SQVTM, CDR2 ANQGSEA. CDR3: CSAAYISGRRTQYF. Here the CDR3 DNA reads TGCAGCGCCGCCTATATAAGCGGGAGAAGGACCCAGTACTTC.

The chain recombines TRBV4-1 with TRBJ2-1; no clear D. CDR3 length: 12 amino acids. Looked up from germline, CDR1 is MGHRA and CDR2 is YSYEKL. V lost 1 base and J lost 5, with 3 bases in between. The CDR3 DNA reads TGCGCCAGCAGCCAAGTAAACAATGAGCAGTTCTTC. It is translated as CASSQVNNEQFF.

This sequence joins TRBV19 and TRBJ2-2; D call uncertain. CDR1 is LNHDA and CDR2 is SQIVND in the germline V gene (reference sequence). The CDR3 runs to 15 residues. Trimming shortened V by 3 bases and J by 0 bases, and 8 bases separated the two germline ends. CDR3 sequence: CASSIVRANTGELFF. CDR3 nucleotide sequence: TGTGCCAGTAGTATCGTCCGGGCGAACACCGGGGAGCTGTTTTTT.

This rearrangement joins TRBV20-1 to TRBJ1-4; no clear D. CDR1 is DFQATT, CDR2 SNEGSKA, per germline (reference sequence). The CDR3 runs 11 residues. This chain's CDR3 is CAARTNEKLFF. In DNA form, the CDR3 reads TGCGCCGCTAGGACTAATGAAAAACTGTTTTTT.

V gene TRBV6-6 combines with J gene TRBJ2-2; D is possibly TRBD1 (5 bases). The germline V and J ends were trimmed by 7 bases and 2 bases, with 11 bases remaining between them. The CDR3 runs 14 residues. CDR1 MNHNY and CDR2 SVGAGI come from the germline V gene (reference sequence). The CDR3 nucleotides are TGTGCCAGCACCCAGACAGAAAACACCGGGGAGCTGTTTTTT. Its protein is CASTQTENTGELFF.

The chain recombines TRBV4-1 with TRBJ2-5, with 9 bases that match TRBD1. V dropped 4 bases and J dropped 5; count of bases not matched to a gene: 5. This CDR3 is 14 amino acids long. The germline V gene encodes CDR1 MGHRA and CDR2 YSYEKL. The CDR3 loop reads CASSPGQGTETQYF. The CDR3, as DNA: TGCGCCAGCAGCCCCGGACAGGGGACGGAGACCCAGTACTTC.

The genes are TRBV9 and TRBJ2-3, with D unclear. The CDR3 is 15 amino acids. Trimming left V 3 bases short and J 0 bases short, with 11 bases between. Germline CDR1 reads SGDLS; CDR2 reads YYNGEE. The CDR3 bases are TGTGCCAGCAGCGCCCATAGCCGTAGCACAGATACGCAGTATTTT. Its translation is CASSAHSRSTDTQYF.

V gene TRBV15 combines with J gene TRBJ2-5; TRBD1 matches at 8 bases. This CDR3 spans 14 amino acids. The V gene's germline CDR1 is LNHNV and CDR2 YYDKDF (reference sequence). V shed 4 bases, J shed 7 bases, and the junction held 8 bases outside the gene matches. In DNA form, the CDR3 reads TGTGCCACCAGCATGCGGACAGGGCTAGGGACCCAGTACTTC. Translating it yields CATSMRTGLGTQYF.

Here the CDR3 reads CASSESSLNQPQHF. CDR3 in DNA: TGTGCCAGCAGTGAATCCAGTCTCAATCAGCCCCAGCATTTT. The chain has TRBV25-1 and TRBJ1-5; unclear D gene. Trimming removed 1 base at V and 3 bases at J, with 7 bases between. Germline-derived CDR1 and CDR2 are MGHDK and SYGVNS. CDR3 length: 14 amino acids.

The table lists this clone with a few counts. The chain couples TRBV19 to TRBJ1-5; 8 nucleotides match TRBD1. With 5 bases clipped from V and 7 bases from J, the junction kept 7 bases outside the gene matches. CDR1 is LNHDA, CDR2 SQIVND, per germline (reference sequence). The CDR3 length is 14 residues. This CDR3 is CASSVSGGRQPQHF. The DNA of the CDR3 is TGTGCCAGTAGTGTCTCAGGGGGCAGGCAGCCCCAGCATTTT. Combining the CDR3 with reference TRBV19 and TRBJ1-5 gives the whole variable domain DGGITQSPKYLFRKEGQNVTLSCEQNLNHDAMYWYRQDPGQGLRLIYYSQIVNDFQKGDIAEGYSVSREKKESFPLTVTSAQKNPTAFYLCASSVSGGRQPQHFGDGTRLSIL.

The genes are TRBV12-5 and TRBJ2-1; a possible D gene is TRBD2 (5 bases). The CDR3 totals 16 residues. The germline CDR1 and CDR2 sequences are LGHNT and FRNRAP. V gave up 4 bases and J gave up 6 bases, with 19 bases separating them. The CDR3: CASGSPTSSKGNEQFF. The CDR3 nucleotides read TGTGCTAGTGGTTCCCCTACTAGTTCGAAAGGCAATGAGCAGTTCTTC. Together with reference TRBV12-5 and TRBJ2-1, the CDR3 gives the full variable domain: DARVTQTPRHKVTEMGQEVTMRCQPILGHNTVFWYRQTMMQGLELLAYFRNRAPLDDSGMPKDRFSAEMPDATLATLKIQPSEPRDSAVYFCASGSPTSSKGNEQFFGPGTRLTVL.

The chain is built from TRBV28 and TRBJ2-7, with D possibly TRBD1 on 5 matching bases. The CDR3 is 12 amino acids. Germline V CDR1 and CDR2: MDHEN, SYDVKM. The CDR3 DNA reads as TGTGCTAGCTGGGGCAGCCCCTACGAGCAGTACTTC. As protein: CASWGSPYEQYF.

The rearrangement uses TRBV2 and TRBJ1-1; D remains ambiguous. The germline gives CDR1 SNHLY, CDR2 FYNNEI. CDR3 length: 15 residues. Trimming cost V 3 bases and J 5 bases, with 16 bases left between them. The CDR3: CASSDPLRLTTEAFF. The CDR3 DNA reads as TGTGCCAGCAGTGACCCCCTAAGACTGACTACTGAAGCTTTCTTT.